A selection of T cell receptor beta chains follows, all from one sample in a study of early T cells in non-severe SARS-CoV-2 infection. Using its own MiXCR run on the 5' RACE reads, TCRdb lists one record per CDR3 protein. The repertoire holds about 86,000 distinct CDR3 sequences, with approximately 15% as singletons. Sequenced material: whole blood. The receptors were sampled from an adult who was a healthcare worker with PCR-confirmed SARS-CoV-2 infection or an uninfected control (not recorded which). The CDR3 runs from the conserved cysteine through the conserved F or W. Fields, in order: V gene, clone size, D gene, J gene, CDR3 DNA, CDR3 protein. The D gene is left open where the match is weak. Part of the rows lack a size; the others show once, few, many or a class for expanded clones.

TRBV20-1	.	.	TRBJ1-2	TGCAGTGCTAGAGATAGATCCAGGGAAGGCGGCTACACCTTC	CSARDRSREGGYTF
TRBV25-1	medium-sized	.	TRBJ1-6	TGTGCCAGCAGTGCTCCGGGCCCCAGTTCACCCCTCCACTTT	CASSAPGPSSPLHF
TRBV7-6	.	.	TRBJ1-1	TGTGCCAGCAGCTTAAGACAGTCGAACACTGAAGCTTTCTTT	CASSLRQSNTEAFF
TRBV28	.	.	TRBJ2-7	TGTGCCAGCAGTTTAACCCGGACAGTAGAGCAGTACTTC	CASSLTRTVEQYF
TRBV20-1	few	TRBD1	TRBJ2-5	TGCAGTGCTAGCCCCGGACAGGGGAGAGAGACCCAGTACTTC	CSASPGQGRETQYF
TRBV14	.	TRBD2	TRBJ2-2	TGTGCCAGCAGCCACCGCGGGGCGGGAGGCATGGACGGGGAGCTGTTTTTT	CASSHRGAGGMDGELFF
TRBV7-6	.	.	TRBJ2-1	TGTGCCAGCAGCCTCCCGATGGGGCGAGCCGCCCTAAATGAGCAGTTCTTC	CASSLPMGRAALNEQFF
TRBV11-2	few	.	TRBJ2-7	TGTGCCAGCAGCTTAGGAGGCGGGACAATATACGAGCAGTACTTC	CASSLGGGTIYEQYF
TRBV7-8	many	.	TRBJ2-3	TGTGCCAGCAGCTTACCGGTTGCAGATACGCAGTATTTT	CASSLPVADTQYF
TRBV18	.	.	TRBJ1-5	TGTGCCAGCTCACGCGCTGCCCCAGGTGGCAATCAGCCCCAGCATTTT	CASSRAAPGGNQPQHF
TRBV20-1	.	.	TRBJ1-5	TGCAGTGCGACCACAACGGGGATCCAGCCCCAGCATTTT	CSATTTGIQPQHF
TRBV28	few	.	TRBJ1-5	TGTGCCAGCAGTTTTCCAGGAGATCAGCCCCAGCATTTT	CASSFPGDQPQHF
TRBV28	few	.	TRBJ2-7	TGTGCCAGCACGCATGCCTCCGAGCAGTACTTC	CASTHASEQYF
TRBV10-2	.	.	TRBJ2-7	TGCGCCAGCAGTGAGGGAGGCGAGCAGTACTTC	CASSEGGEQYF
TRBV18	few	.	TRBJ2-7	TGTGCCAGCTCATCACCGCCCCTCGATAGCGGCCTCTACGAGCAGTACTTC	CASSSPPLDSGLYEQYF
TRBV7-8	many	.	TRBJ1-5	TGTGCCAGCAGTCCAGCCGTAGGACCCTATAGCAATCAGCCCCAGCATTTT	CASSPAVGPYSNQPQHF
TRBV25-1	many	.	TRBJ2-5	TGTGCCAGCAGTGAGTCAGAGACCCAGTACTTC	CASSESETQYF
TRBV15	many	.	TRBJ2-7	TGTGCCACCAGCAGACCCGCCCATAGCTCCTACGAGCAGTACTTC	CATSRPAHSSYEQYF
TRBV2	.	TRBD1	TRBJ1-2	TGTGCCAGCAGGAGGGACAGCCCAACCTACTATGGCTACATCTTC	CASRRDSPTYYGYIF
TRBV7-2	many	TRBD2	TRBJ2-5	TGTGCCAGCAGCTATCCTAGCGGCCAAGAGACCCAGTACTTC	CASSYPSGQETQYF
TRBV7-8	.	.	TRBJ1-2	TGTGCCAGCACCCAAATGACATCTAACTATGGCTACACCTTC	CASTQMTSNYGYTF
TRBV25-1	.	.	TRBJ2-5	TGTGCCAGCAGTGAATATTGGTCGGCCGTCGCCGGTCAAGAGACCCAGTACTTC	CASSEYWSAVAGQETQYF
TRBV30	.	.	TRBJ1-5	TGTGCCTGGAGTGGGGACGGTAGCAATCAGCCCCAGCATTTT	CAWSGDGSNQPQHF
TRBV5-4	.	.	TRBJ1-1	TGTGCCAGCAGCTTGGAGCCCCTAGGGGGCACTGAAGCTTTCTTT	CASSLEPLGGTEAFF
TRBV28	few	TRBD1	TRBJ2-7	TGTGCCAGCAGTGAACAGGGGACACTCTACGAGCAGTACTTC	CASSEQGTLYEQYF
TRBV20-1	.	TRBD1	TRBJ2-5	TGCAGTGCCGAAGCCGGACAGGGGGTGGAGACCCAGTACTTC	CSAEAGQGVETQYF
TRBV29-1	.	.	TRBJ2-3	TGCAGCGTTCGAGGGTTTGAAGATACGCAGTATTTT	CSVRGFEDTQYF
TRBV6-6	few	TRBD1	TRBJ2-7	TGTGCCAGCAGTTACTCGAACAGGGGATCGCGGCAGTACTTC	CASSYSNRGSRQYF
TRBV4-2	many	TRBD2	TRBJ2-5	TGTGCCAGCAGCCAAGGAGGGCTAGCGGGGAGCCAAGAGACCCAGTACTTC	CASSQGGLAGSQETQYF
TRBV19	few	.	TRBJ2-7	TGTGCCAGTAGACGAGGGACGGATGCCTACGAGCAGTACTTC	CASRRGTDAYEQYF
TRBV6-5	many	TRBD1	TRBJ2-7	TGTGCTACTCGGCTAGGGGGGACAGGGGGATCCTACGAGCAGTACTTC	CATRLGGTGGSYEQYF
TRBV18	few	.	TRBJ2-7	TGTGCCAGCTCAGGATACGGGCAGGGAAAAGACGAGCAGTACTTC	CASSGYGQGKDEQYF
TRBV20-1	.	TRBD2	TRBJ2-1	TGCAGTGCAGTGGGGACTAGCGGGTACAATGAGCAGTTCTTC	CSAVGTSGYNEQFF
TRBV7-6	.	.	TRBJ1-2	TGTGCCAGCAGCTTTGCCGACGGGAATGGCTACACCTTC	CASSFADGNGYTF
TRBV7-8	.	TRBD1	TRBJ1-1	TGTGCCAGCAGCTTACCGGGACAGGGGGTAAAAGCTGAAGCTTTCTTT	CASSLPGQGVKAEAFF
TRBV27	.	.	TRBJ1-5	TGTGCCAGCAGTCCCTGGGGGGGCCCGGGGCAGCCCCAGCATTTT	CASSPWGGPGQPQHF
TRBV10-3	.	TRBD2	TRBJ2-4	TGTGCCATCAGCGCCCGGACTAGCGGGAGTGTCTGGATTCAGTACTTC	CAISARTSGSVWIQYF